Listed here is a single T cell receptor (beta chain). What it binds is not known. The sample belongs to a study of T cell responses to AZD1222 COVID-19 vaccine. Study conclusions and caveats: Among those given AZD1222, only five to seven were seropositive at baseline.

This CDR3 has 15 amino acids. V trimming: 5 bases; J trimming: 3 bases; junction bases outside the gene matches: 6. CDR1 LNHDA and CDR2 SQIVND come from the germline V gene (reference sequence). The repertoire was sequenced with immunoSEQ multiplex PCR; TCRdb's copy has only in-frame clones and lacks some. The table shows 180,000 or so clones, with about nine tenths occurring only once. The clonotype comes from an adult who received the AZD1222 COVID-19 vaccine. This chain joins TRBV19 and TRBJ1-4, with TRBD1 identical over 7 bases. Here the sequenced sample was peripheral blood, taken 28 days after the second AZD1222 dose. The CDR3 is CASSPTGTANEKLFF. The CDR3 bases are TGTGCCAGTAGTCCCACCGGGACAGCTAATGAAAAACTGTTTTTT.